This T cell receptor (beta chain) was found in a study of T cells in women clearing cervical HPV infection (dated by TCRdb to the late 2010s). Background on the whole study: The cases were 20 to 30 women with histologically confirmed HPV16-related CIN3 or worse, and 2 of those women had invasive cancers. Controls were 25 or so women whose single incident HPV16 infection cleared within 12 months without precancer or cancer developing. Blood from cases was collected at the visit at which the lesion was first identified, whereas blood from controls was collected once infection was no longer detected. For cases, a median interval of about 140 days, with an interquartile range of roughly 80 to 210 days, was observed between lesion detection and blood sampling. Since only a few of the women had HLA typing available, the possibility that HLA type was acting as a confounder could not be ruled out. The exploratory proof-of-principle case-control study was nested within the Guanacaste HPV Natural History Study in Costa Rica and compared TCR repertoires across cervical HPV16 outcomes. Cases and controls were matched on year of sample collection and on age within five years. Cases had a median age of about 34 years and controls had a median age of around 40, with no significant differences in baseline characteristics. In the parent cohort, some 10,000 women aged 18 or older were enrolled in Guanacaste, Costa Rica, during about 1993 to 1994 and were followed for more than 6 years. Five blinded duplicates per group were added as quality controls, so that about 60 samples were obtained: some 50 participants and around 10 replicates. Broad study findings and their caveats: The cross-sectional design could not show whether associations preceded infection or resulted from it; effector/memory subsets and HPV-specific T cells were not isolated. Cases were distinguished from controls with an estimated AUC of 0.65 to 0.85 by random forest classifiers combining richness and V gene abundances. TCR repertoire richness was significantly higher in CIN3+ cases than in controls across sequencing depths, while evenness did not differ. Because the number of T cells per sample was unknown, the richness differences could reflect varying T-cell content rather than repertoire biology.

Points on this clone: Its antigen target is currently unknown.

Every participant had a single incident cervical HPV16 infection, and prevalent HPV16 infections were excluded. Cervical HPV DNA was detected with MY09/MY11 PCR, and genotyping was done with dot-blot hybridization. Roughly 15 mL of heparinized blood was centrifuged, after which the buffy coat was aliquoted, frozen at -30 degrees C, and then stored at -80 degrees C. Genomic DNA was extracted from buffy coat specimens using QIAGEN kits. TCR beta CDR3 regions were amplified by multiplex PCR from an average of around 1,200 ng genomic DNA per sample using the immunoSEQ assay. The assay corrected primer bias using a complete synthetic TCR repertoire to establish an amplification baseline. The amplicons were sequenced using the Illumina platform. Per the authors' processing: Sequences were error-corrected by clustering with frequency ratios and a modified nearest-neighbor algorithm, then analyzed in the immunoSEQ Analyzer with IMGT gene definitions. At each rarefaction depth, TCR richness and evenness were averaged across 20 rarefaction repeats, and samples with fewer sequences than that depth were excluded. Relative abundances of V, D and J genes were compared between groups using Wilcoxon rank sum tests, with FDR correction applied. Blinded duplicates gave an intraclass correlation of 95% to 97% for TCR richness and an average of 76.4% across roughly 69 gene segments. TCRdb's version of the immuneACCESS table is confined to in-frame rearrangements and falls short of the full clone set. An unresolved V gene accounts for under half of the shortfall where checked; the remainder is of unknown origin. That table is the source of V, J and clone size, and D and trimming were worked out from the DNA. In this sample's table one finds 25,000 to 35,000 clones. The ten largest clones add up to about 7.1% of the sample.

What was sequenced was blood buffy coat. The TCR originated in a woman aged 18 to 69 with a cervical HPV16 infection that either progressed to CIN3+ or cleared (not recorded which).

Partial CDR3 DNA: TGCGCCAGCAGCCGGCGGGACTCCCCCTACAATGAG. Protein translation: CASSRRDSPYNE. The full CDR3 sequence reads CASSRRDSPYNEQFF. Rearrangement joined TRBV4-1 to TRBJ2-1; D gene: possibly TRBD2, on 6 matching bases. The read gets to within 3 residues of the CDR3 end, and the germline J gene fills in the rest. The CDR3 sequence holds 15 residues, the cysteine and phenylalanine included. Shown are 36 bases from within the CDR3, in frame from base 1. Taken from the germline V gene, the CDR1 and CDR2 loops are MGHRA and YSYEKL. V is reduced by 4 bases and J by 2 bases, leaving a spacing of 12 bases between them.